This T cell receptor (beta chain) was captured in a study of cytomegalovirus exposure and HLA in healthy donors. From germline, CDR1 is SGHVS and CDR2 FQNEAQ. The ends were cut back, 5 bases at V and 2 bases at J, with 24 bases in the middle. The CDR3 has 18 residues. The PCR had 60 Vbeta and 13 Jbeta primers. Repertoires were generated with immunoSEQ multiplex PCR, while TCRdb's copy carries only in-frame clones and drops some. The sample lists tens of thousands of clones, approximately 70% occurring once. The chain couples TRBV7-8 to TRBJ1-1; D is possibly TRBD1 (6 bases). Material: PBMCs. This TCR was recovered from a man in his fifties in good health and CMV-seronegative. CDR3 in amino acids: CASSQRTATGKQNTEAFF. In nucleotides, the CDR3 is TGTGCCAGCAGCCAACGCACCGCCACAGGGAAACAAAACACTGAAGCTTTCTTT.